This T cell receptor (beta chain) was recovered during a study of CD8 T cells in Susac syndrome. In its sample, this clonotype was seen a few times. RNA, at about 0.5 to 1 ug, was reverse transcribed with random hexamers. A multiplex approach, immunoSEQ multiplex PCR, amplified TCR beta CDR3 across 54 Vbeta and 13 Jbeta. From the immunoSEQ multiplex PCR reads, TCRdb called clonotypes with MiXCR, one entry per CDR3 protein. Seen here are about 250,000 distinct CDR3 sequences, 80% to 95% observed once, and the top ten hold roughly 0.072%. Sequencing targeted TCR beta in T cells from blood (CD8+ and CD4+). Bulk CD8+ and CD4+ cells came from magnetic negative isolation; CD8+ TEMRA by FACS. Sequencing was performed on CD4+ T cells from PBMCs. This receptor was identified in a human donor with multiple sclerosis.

CDR3 loop: CASSLAERIHNEQFF. CDR3 coding DNA: TGTGCCAGCAGCTTAGCGGAGCGGATCCACAATGAGCAGTTCTTC. V usage is TRBV7-9 and J usage is TRBJ2-1, with D maybe TRBD2 (5 bases). The CDR3 has 15 amino acids. The germline CDR1 and CDR2 sequences are SEHNR and FQNEAQ (reference sequence). V shed 0 bases and J shed 5 bases, with 11 bases lying between them.